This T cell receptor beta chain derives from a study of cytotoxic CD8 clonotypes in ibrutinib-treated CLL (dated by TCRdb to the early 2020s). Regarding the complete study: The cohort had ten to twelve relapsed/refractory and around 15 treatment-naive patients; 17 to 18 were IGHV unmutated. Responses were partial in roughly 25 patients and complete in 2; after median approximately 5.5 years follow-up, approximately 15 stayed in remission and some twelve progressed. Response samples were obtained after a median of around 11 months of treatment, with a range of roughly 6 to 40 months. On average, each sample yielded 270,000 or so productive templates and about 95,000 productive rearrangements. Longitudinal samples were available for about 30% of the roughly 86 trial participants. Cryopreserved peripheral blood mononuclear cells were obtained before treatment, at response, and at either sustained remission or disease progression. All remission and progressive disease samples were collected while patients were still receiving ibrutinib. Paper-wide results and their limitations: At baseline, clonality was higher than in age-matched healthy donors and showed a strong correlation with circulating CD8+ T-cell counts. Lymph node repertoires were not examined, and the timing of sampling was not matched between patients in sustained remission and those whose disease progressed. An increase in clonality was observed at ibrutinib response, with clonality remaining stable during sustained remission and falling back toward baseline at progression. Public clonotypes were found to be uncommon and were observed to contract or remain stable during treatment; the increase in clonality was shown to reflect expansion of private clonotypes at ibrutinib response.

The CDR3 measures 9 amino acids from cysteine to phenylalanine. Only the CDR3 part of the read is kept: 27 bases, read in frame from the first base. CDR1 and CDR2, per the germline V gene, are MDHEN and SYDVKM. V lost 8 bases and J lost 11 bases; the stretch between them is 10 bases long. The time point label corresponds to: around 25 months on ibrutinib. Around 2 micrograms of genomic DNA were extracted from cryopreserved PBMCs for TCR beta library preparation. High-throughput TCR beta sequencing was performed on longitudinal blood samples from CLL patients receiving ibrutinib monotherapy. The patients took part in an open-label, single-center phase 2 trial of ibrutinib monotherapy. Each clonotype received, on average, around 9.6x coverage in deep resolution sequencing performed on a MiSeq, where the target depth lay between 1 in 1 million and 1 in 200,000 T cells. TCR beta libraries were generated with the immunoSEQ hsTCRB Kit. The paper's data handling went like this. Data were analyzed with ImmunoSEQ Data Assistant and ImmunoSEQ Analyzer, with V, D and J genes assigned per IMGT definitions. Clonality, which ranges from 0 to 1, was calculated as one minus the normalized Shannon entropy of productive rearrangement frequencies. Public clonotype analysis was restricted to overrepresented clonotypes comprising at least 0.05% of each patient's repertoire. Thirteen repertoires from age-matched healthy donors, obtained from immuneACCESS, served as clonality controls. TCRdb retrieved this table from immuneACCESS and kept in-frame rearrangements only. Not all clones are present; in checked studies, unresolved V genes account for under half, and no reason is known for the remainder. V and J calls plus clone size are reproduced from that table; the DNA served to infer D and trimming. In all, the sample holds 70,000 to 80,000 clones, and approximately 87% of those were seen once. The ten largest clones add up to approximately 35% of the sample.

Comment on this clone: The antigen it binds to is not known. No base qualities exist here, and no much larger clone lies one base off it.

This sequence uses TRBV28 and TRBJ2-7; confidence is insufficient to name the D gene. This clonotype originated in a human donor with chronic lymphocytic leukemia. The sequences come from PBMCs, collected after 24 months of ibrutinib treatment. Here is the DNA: TGTGCCAGCGGCGATTTCAAGTACTTC. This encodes CASGDFKYF. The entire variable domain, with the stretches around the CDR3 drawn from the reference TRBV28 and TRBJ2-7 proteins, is DVKVTQSSRYLVKRTGEKVFLECVQDMDHENMFWYRQDPGLGLRLIYFSYDVKMKEKGDIPEGYSVSREKKERFSLILESASTNQTSMYLCASGDFKYFGPGTRLTVT.